What follows are 9 T cell receptor beta chains derived from one specimen sequenced in a study of identical twins. TCRdb analysed the 5' RACE reads with MiXCR anew, one entry per CDR3 protein. The table has 400,000 to 600,000 distinct CDR3 sequences, approximately 20% seen once. This sample was shared with a second study, whose subject was yellow fever vaccine responses in identical twins.

Sequencing used CD4+ T cells sorted from blood. All receptors come from a woman aged 18-29 years in good health.

This clonotype occurred a few times. The rearrangement uses TRBV21-1 and TRBJ2-1. TRBV21-1 constitutes a pseudogene. CDR3 length equals 15 residues. Here the CDR3 DNA reads TGTGCCAGCAGCGCCTACTTCGGGCAGTTGAATGAGCAGTTCTTC. This codes for CASSAYFGQLNEQFF.

V is TRBV18 and J is TRBJ2-1; D perhaps matches TRBD1 (5 bases). The length of the CDR3 is 15 residues. Trimming took 2 bases from V and 6 from J, leaving 14 bases between them. Germline loops: CDR1 KGHSH, CDR2 LQKENI. As DNA, the CDR3 is TGTGCCAGCTCACCAATCCAGGGTTTCTCCAATGAGCAGTTCTTC. As protein: CASSPIQGFSNEQFF.

V is TRBV11-3 and J is TRBJ2-3; D gene unclear. The germline gives CDR1 SGHNT, CDR2 YENEEA. The CDR3 has 11 residues. The germline V and J ends were trimmed by 0 bases and 10 bases, with 5 bases remaining between them. The CDR3 protein is CASSLDLAQYF. The CDR3 coding sequence is TGTGCCAGCAGCTTAGATCTGGCGCAGTATTTT.

V and J are TRBV4-2 and TRBJ2-1, with 10 positions matching TRBD2. The germline V gene has CDR1 LGHNA and CDR2 YNFKEQ. This CDR3 has 19 residues. Unmatched junction bases numbered 10, after V lost 1 base and J lost 1 base. The DNA for the CDR3 is TGTGCCAGCAGCCAAGGCCCAGCGGGAGGGCCTGGGTCCTACAATGAGCAGTTCTTC. Amino acids: CASSQGPAGGPGSYNEQFF.

This clonotype was picked up a small number of times. The chain employs TRBV5-1 and TRBJ2-3, with 11 bases matching TRBD2. In germline, CDR1 is SGHRS, CDR2 YFSETQ. There are 16 residues in the CDR3. After removal of 4 bases from V and 3 bases from J, the junction contained 7 bases not matched to a gene. The CDR3 region has the DNA TGCGCCAGCAGCCCATCTATAGCGGGGGGGACAGATACGCAGTATTTT. Residues: CASSPSIAGGTDTQYF.

The chain carries TRBV20-1 and TRBJ1-5, with D uncertain. The CDR3 spans 14 residues. Germline CDR1 and CDR2: DFQATT and SNEGSKA (reference sequence). The V end was cut by 1 base, the J end by 1 base, with 8 bases between. The CDR3 spells CSARGGVSNQPQHF. CDR3 sequence (DNA): TGCAGTGCTAGAGGCGGAGTGAGCAATCAGCCCCAGCATTTT.

Only a few counts were recorded for this clonotype. This chain links TRBV12-3 or TRBV12-4 with TRBJ2-4; tentatively, D is TRBD1 or TRBD2 (5 bases each). Trimming cost V 8 bases and J 2 bases, with 19 bases left between them. CDR3 size: 16 residues. The CDR3 here is CASGGHPSGPKNIQYF. The CDR3 coding sequence is TGTGCCAGCGGCGGACACCCCTCGGGGCCCAAAAACATTCAGTACTTC.

The chain uses TRBV4-1 and TRBJ2-5; possibly TRBD1 for D (6 bases). CDR3 size: 16 residues. Per the germline V gene, CDR1 is MGHRA and CDR2 is YSYEKL. The V and J ends lost 0 bases and 1 base respectively, with 12 bases between them. The CDR3 region is CASSQDSGHLQETQYF. The CDR3 DNA is TGCGCCAGCAGCCAAGATTCGGGACATCTCCAAGAGACCCAGTACTTC.

This chain links TRBV5-5 with TRBJ2-5, with TRBD1 as a possible D gene (6 bases). V lost 0 bases, J lost 2 bases, and 11 bases lay in between. This CDR3 comprises 15 residues. The germline V gene has CDR1 SGHKS and CDR2 YYEKEE (reference sequence). CDR3 nucleotide sequence: TGTGCCAGCAGCTTGGACAGGGCCAGGCAAGAGACCCAGTACTTC. Its protein is CASSLDRARQETQYF.